One and the same sample provided the 27 T cell receptor beta chains below, sequenced in a study of control samples from healthy donors and cancer patients. Measured with immunoSEQ multiplex PCR; TCRdb has only the in-frame clones, and not every one. Among tens of thousands of clones listed, about 81% were seen once. Material: PBMCs. Every receptor here comes from a man between 65 and 85 years old with lung cancer.

A few counts support this clone. The chain employs TRBV11-2 and TRBJ2-3; D uncertain. This CDR3 is built from 12 residues. Looked up from germline, CDR1 is SGHAT and CDR2 is FQNNGV. Trimming shortened V by 0 bases and J by 5 bases, and 3 bases separated the two germline ends. CDR3 loop: CASSLERDTQYF. The CDR3 DNA follows: TGTGCCAGCAGCTTAGAAAGAGATACGCAGTATTTT. The complete variable domain, with remaining parts taken from reference TRBV11-2 and TRBJ2-3, reads EAGVAQSPRYKIIEKRQSVAFWCNPISGHATLYWYQQILGQGPKLLIQFQNNGVVDDSQLPKDRFSAERLKGVDSTLKIQPAKLEDSAVYLCASSLERDTQYFGPGTRLTVL.

This chain uses TRBV20-1 with TRBJ1-5; D gene uncertain. With 3 bases removed from V and 2 bases from J, the gap between germline ends came to 14 bases. Germline CDR1 and CDR2: DFQATT and SNEGSKA (reference sequence). CDR3 length: 15 residues. In DNA form, the CDR3 reads TGCAGTGCTAGTCTTATATGGCAGGGCAATCAGCCCCAGCATTTT. Its protein is CSASLIWQGNQPQHF.

The V call is TRBV6-2 or TRBV6-3, the J call TRBJ1-1; D not resolved. The CDR3 runs 13 residues. Trimming removed 2 bases from V and 3 bases from J, with 7 bases in between. CDR1 MNHEY and CDR2 SVGEGT come from the germline V gene. The DNA of the CDR3 is TGTGCCAGCAGTTACGCGGGGTACACTGAAGCTTTCTTT. Protein: CASSYAGYTEAFF.

The chain couples TRBV9 to TRBJ2-7, with TRBD1 identical over 9 bases. Germline assignment: CDR1 SGDLS and CDR2 YYNGEE. V was pared by 2 bases and J by 6 bases, with 6 bases of the junction left unmatched. The CDR3 loop spans 14 amino acids. CDR3 bases: TGTGCCAGCAGCGTGGGACAGGGTTCTTTCGAGCAGTACTTC. Amino acids: CASSVGQGSFEQYF.

The rearrangement uses TRBV24-1 and TRBJ2-7; D might be TRBD1 (5 bases). The CDR3 has 12 amino acids. The germline V and J ends were trimmed by 4 bases and 3 bases, with 6 bases remaining between them. Germline-derived CDR1 and CDR2 are KGHDR and SFDVKD. The DNA of the CDR3 is TGTGCCACCAGTGAAACAGGCTACGAGCAGTACTTC. Protein sequence: CATSETGYEQYF.

This chain joins TRBV29-1 and TRBJ2-3, with a possible D match to TRBD1 (6 bases). The ends were cut back, 4 bases at V and 2 bases at J, with 7 bases in the middle. Looked up from germline, CDR1 is SQVTM and CDR2 is ANQGSEA. The CDR3 runs to 12 residues. The CDR3 spells CSVGDNTDTQYF. CDR3 nucleotide sequence: TGCAGCGTTGGGGACAACACAGATACGCAGTATTTT.

This chain joins TRBV21-1 and TRBJ1-2; the table's D call of TRBD1 was not tested on the DNA. TRBV21-1 is tagged as a pseudogene. This CDR3 is 13 amino acids long. The CDR3, as DNA: TGTGCCAGCAAAATGGACAGTTACTATGGCTACACCTTC. Translating gives CASKMDSYYGYTF.

The genes are TRBV6-1 and TRBJ2-3, with 11 positions matching TRBD2. Germline CDR1 and CDR2: MNHNS and SASEGT. This CDR3 is built from 17 residues. J lost 8 bases, V lost 0 bases, and 10 bases had no gene match. CDR3 nucleotide sequence: TGTGCCAGCAGTGAAGCGGGTAGCGGGGGGGCCCAGAGTACGCAGTATTTT. Its translation is CASSEAGSGGAQSTQYF.

As concerns this clone: Other DNA sequences in this sample translate to the same CDR3. The rearrangement joins TRBV6-5 to TRBJ1-2, with D possibly TRBD1 on 6 matching bases. The CDR3 is made up of 15 amino acids. Germline CDR1 and CDR2: MNHEY and SVGAGI. Trimming pared 0 bases from V and 2 bases from J, leaving 10 bases between. CDR3 nucleotide sequence: TGTGCCAGCAGTTACTCGGGGGCGGCCAACTATGGCTACACCTTC. Translating it yields CASSYSGAANYGYTF.

The chain is built from TRBV5-1 and TRBJ2-2; TRBD1 aligns across 10 bases. V was clipped by 4 bases and J by 4 bases; unmatched bases: 7. The CDR3 has 16 residues. Germline V gives CDR1 SGHRS, CDR2 YFSETQ. The CDR3 loop reads CASSTTGGIGTGELFF. The CDR3 nucleotides read TGCGCCAGCAGCACGACAGGGGGCATAGGCACCGGGGAGCTGTTTTTT.

V is TRBV29-1 and J is TRBJ1-1; 9 bases match TRBD1. Germline-derived CDR1 and CDR2 are SQVTM and ANQGSEA. The CDR3 covers 13 residues. Trimming took 6 bases from V and 1 from J; bases not matched to a gene: 3. The CDR3 protein is CSVKDRGNTEAFF. In DNA, the CDR3 is TGCAGCGTGAAGGACAGGGGGAACACTGAAGCTTTCTTT.

This clone was picked up a small number of times. The chain links TRBV3-1 (or the pseudogene TRBV3-2) to TRBJ1-2; D is ambiguous. This CDR3 is built from 13 residues. V gave up 2 bases and J gave up 8 bases, with 12 bases separating them. CDR1 and CDR2 (germline): LGHDT, YNNKEL (reference sequence). The CDR3 DNA sequence: TGTGCCAGCAGCCAACCAACTAGGGAAGGCTACACCTTC. Translation gives CASSQPTREGYTF.

V is TRBV20-1 and J is TRBJ2-5, with D hard to call. Germline CDR1 DFQATT, CDR2 SNEGSKA (reference sequence). The CDR3 length is 11 residues. V was pared by 0 bases and J by 4 bases, with 3 bases between. CDR3 region: CSARELETQYF. The CDR3 DNA sequence: TGCAGTGCTAGAGAGTTAGAGACCCAGTACTTC.

V usage is TRBV7-3 and J usage is TRBJ1-1; possible D gene TRBD1, 5 bases. The V and J ends lost 5 bases and 6 bases respectively, with 16 bases between them. CDR3 size: 14 residues. The germline gives CDR1 SGHTA, CDR2 FQGTGA. The CDR3 here is CASSAGPSGPEAFF. CDR3 coding DNA: TGTGCCAGCAGCGCGGGACCGTCCGGCCCTGAAGCTTTCTTT. Combining the CDR3 with reference TRBV7-3 and TRBJ1-1 gives the whole variable domain GAGVSQTPSNKVTEKGKYVELRCDPISGHTALYWYRQSLGQGPEFLIYFQGTGAADDSGLPNDRFFAVRPEGSVSTLKIQRTERGDSAVYLCASSAGPSGPEAFFGQGTRLTVV.

Comment on this clone: The junction departs from the called germline gene at one end, perhaps through a read error. The chain couples TRBV20-1 to TRBJ1-6; 8 bases agree with TRBD1. The CDR3 consists of 11 residues. From germline, CDR1 is DFQATT and CDR2 SNEGSKA (reference sequence). The CDR3 here is CSASTGAHPRF. In DNA form, the CDR3 reads TGCAGTGCCTCGACAGGGGCACATCCTCGCTTT.

This chain joins TRBV18 and TRBJ1-2; 7 nucleotides agree with TRBD1. V dropped 4 bases and J dropped 3; count of bases not matched to a gene: 2. Germline V gene data show CDR1 as KGHSH and CDR2 as LQKENI. CDR3 length: 13 amino acids. CDR3 nucleotide sequence: TGTGCCAGCTCACGAACAGGGGACTATGGCTACACCTTC. Translation gives CASSRTGDYGYTF. Full variable domain (missing parts from reference TRBV18 and TRBJ1-2): NAGVMQNPRHLVRRRGQEARLRCSPMKGHSHVYWYRQLPEEGLKFMVYLQKENIIDESGMPKERFSAEFPKEGPSILRIQQVVRGDSAAYFCASSRTGDYGYTFGSGTRLTVV.

The rearrangement links TRBV28 to TRBJ1-1; D gene unclear. V gave up 2 bases and J gave up 6 bases, with 4 bases separating them. This CDR3 contains 11 residues. The V gene's germline CDR1 is MDHEN and CDR2 SYDVKM. The CDR3 nucleotides read TGTGCCAGCAGTTTACGATCTGAAGCTTTCTTT. Amino acid sequence: CASSLRSEAFF.

This rearrangement joins TRBV5-6 to TRBJ1-2; D not certain. V gave up 0 bases and J gave up 5 bases, with 11 bases separating them. The CDR3 spans 14 residues. Germline-derived CDR1 and CDR2 are SGHDT and YYEEEE. The CDR3 coding sequence is TGTGCCAGCAGCTTGGTGGGGTTGGAGTATGGCTACACCTTC. This gives the protein CASSLVGLEYGYTF.

The V and J genes are TRBV19 and TRBJ2-3; 9 nucleotides match TRBD1. CDR1 and CDR2 from the germline V gene are LNHDA and SQIVND (reference sequence). J gave up 2 bases and V 6 bases, and 15 bases lay outside the gene matches. This CDR3 is 18 amino acids long. This chain's CDR3 is CASRTGTGLKRTTDTQYF. The CDR3 DNA follows: TGTGCCAGTAGGACCGGGACAGGGCTTAAAAGGACCACAGATACGCAGTATTTT.

V usage is TRBV2 and J usage is TRBJ1-5; possible D gene TRBD1, 5 bases. Germline assignment: CDR1 SNHLY and CDR2 FYNNEI. The ends were cut back, 0 bases at V and 6 bases at J, with 9 bases in the middle. CDR3 length equals 14 residues. The CDR3 region is CASSEARGVQPQHF. CDR3 nucleotides: TGTGCCAGCAGTGAAGCAAGGGGTGTTCAGCCCCAGCATTTT.

The chain links TRBV12-3 or TRBV12-4 to TRBJ1-5; no firm D call. This CDR3 has 13 residues. V was pared by 3 bases and J by 5 bases, with 8 bases between. The CDR3 sequence is CASSFPPDQPQHF. CDR3 sequence (DNA): TGTGCCAGCAGTTTTCCACCCGATCAGCCCCAGCATTTT.

To note about this clone: The junction and the germline gene differ at one end; a read error may be behind it. The rearrangement uses TRBV6-2 or TRBV6-3 and TRBJ2-2, with 7 nucleotides matching TRBD2. The germline gives CDR1 MNHEY, CDR2 SVGEGT. This CDR3 has 15 amino acids. CDR3 in DNA: TGTACCAGCAGTTACTGGAGCGGGGCCACCGGGGAGCTGTTTTTT. Protein: CTSSYWSGATGELFF.

The V gene is TRBV24-1, the J gene TRBJ2-2, with 7 bases identical to TRBD2. This CDR3 is built from 16 residues. V lost 7 bases, J lost 1 base, and 8 bases stayed unmatched. CDR1 is KGHDR, CDR2 SFDVKD, per germline. The DNA for the CDR3 is TGTGCCACCAGAGAGAGCGGGACGGTGAACACCGGGGAGCTGTTTTTT. Its translation: CATRESGTVNTGELFF.

J is TRBJ1-3 and V is TRBV6-6; D is unresolved. Germline V gives CDR1 MNHNY, CDR2 SVGAGI (reference sequence). The V end lost 3 bases, the J end lost 0 bases, and 12 bases lay between the germline ends. This CDR3 region has 16 residues. The CDR3: CASSYEVPRSGNTIYF. In DNA, the CDR3 is TGTGCCAGCAGTTATGAGGTGCCCCGCTCTGGAAACACCATATATTTT.

This chain joins TRBV12-5 and TRBJ2-6, with TRBD1 matching 8 bases. The V gene end was trimmed by 6 bases and the J gene end by 3 bases; junction bases not matched to a gene: 7. The germline gives CDR1 LGHNT, CDR2 FRNRAP. The CDR3 is 16 residues long. CDR3 region: CASGSGTGVGANVLTF. CDR3 nucleotide sequence: TGTGCTAGTGGCTCCGGGACAGGAGTTGGGGCCAACGTCCTGACTTTC.

The chain carries TRBV7-9 and TRBJ1-2, with unresolved D. The V end was cut by 0 bases, the J end by 4 bases, with 9 bases between. This CDR3 spans 14 amino acids. CDR1 SEHNR and CDR2 FQNEAQ come from the germline V gene (reference sequence). This CDR3 reads CASSLALASYGYTF. CDR3 DNA: TGTGCCAGCAGCTTAGCTTTAGCTAGCTATGGCTACACCTTC. The full variable domain, rest sourced from reference TRBV7-9 and TRBJ1-2, is DTGVSQNPRHKITKRGQNVTFRCDPISEHNRLYWYRQTLGQGPEFLTYFQNEAQLEKSRLLSDRFSAERPKGSFSTLEIQRTEQGDSAMYLCASSLALASYGYTFGSGTRLTVV.

The chain has TRBV7-2 and TRBJ1-6; the match to TRBD1 covers 7 bases. CDR1 and CDR2 from the germline V gene are SGHTA and FQGNSA. Germline trimming cut 4 bases from V and 6 bases from J; bases unmatched to any gene: 3. CDR3 size: 14 residues. CDR3 loop: CASSSQGSNSPLHF. The CDR3 DNA reads TGTGCCAGCAGCTCACAGGGGTCTAATTCACCCCTCCACTTT.